The present T cell receptor (beta chain) was sequenced within a study of cytomegalovirus exposure and HLA in healthy donors. Concerning this clone itself: Its antigen is still unknown.

V was cut by 5 bases and J by 0 bases, with 22 bases left in between. Germline V lookup: CDR1 SEHNR, CDR2 FQNEAQ (reference sequence). CDR3 size: 18 residues. Study-wide points: It was approximately 150 TCR beta chains that were listed as cytomegalovirus-associated.

Profiled with immunoSEQ multiplex PCR; TCRdb holds only in-frame clones, not every one. The sample yields approximately 56,000 clones, over 85% seen once. Sequences were obtained from PBMCs. This TCR derives from a young man in good health and CMV-seronegative. The rearrangement joins TRBV7-9 to TRBJ2-5, with D possibly matching TRBD2 (6 bases). In DNA form, the CDR3 reads TGTGCCAGCAGCAGAACGGGAGTTCGGCGGGGTTACCAAGAGACCCAGTACTTC. This translates into CASSRTGVRRGYQETQYF.